These 9 T cell receptor beta chains were all obtained from the same sample, sequenced in a study of shared clonotypes between healthy human individuals (TCRdb year 2020). The library relied on the immunoSEQ multiplex PCR assay. The clones in this table, taken by TCRdb from immuneACCESS, are in-frame only. Not every clone is retained; where verified, under half of the shortfall comes from an unresolved V gene, and the cause of the rest is unknown. This sample has 950,000 to 1,100,000 clones in its table, and approximately 80% of those were observed once. 0.5% to 0.65% of the sample comes from the top ten. The sequencing input was memory CD4+ T cells from PBMCs. The sample's cell subset or site label, in plain terms: CD45RA-negative fraction. The receptors stem from a man in his late teens or twenties in good health. Some clones in this sample may be carry-over from other donors' samples.

This clone has just a few counts. The chain carries TRBV27 and TRBJ2-1; 12 bases map to TRBD2. Germline loops: CDR1 MNHEY, CDR2 SMNVEV (reference sequence). The length of the CDR3 is 14 residues. With 6 bases clipped from V and 7 bases from J, the junction kept 4 bases outside the gene matches. The CDR3, as DNA: TGTGCCAGCAGACGACTAGCGGGAGTGAATGAGCAGTTCTTC. Residues: CASRRLAGVNEQFF.

The chain employs TRBV5-1 and TRBJ2-7; TRBD1 is a possible D gene (5 bases). Germline V gives CDR1 SGHRS, CDR2 YFSETQ. V was trimmed by 0 bases and J by 2 bases, leaving 12 bases between them. The CDR3 is 15 residues long. The CDR3 bases are TGCGCCAGCAGCTTGGCCCAGGGTCTGGCCTACGAGCAGTACTTC. Translation: CASSLAQGLAYEQYF.

This chain uses TRBV7-3 with TRBJ2-1; D not resolved. Trimming stripped 5 bases from V and 4 bases from J, with 12 bases between. The CDR3 covers 14 residues. Per germline, CDR1 SGHTA and CDR2 FQGTGA. CDR3 amino acids: CASSPRVDYNEQFF. The CDR3 nucleotides are TGTGCCAGCAGCCCAAGGGTAGATTACAATGAGCAGTTCTTC.

J is TRBJ2-4 and V is TRBV4-1; D is uncertain. This CDR3 contains 14 residues. Germline V gives CDR1 MGHRA, CDR2 YSYEKL. V was trimmed by 4 bases and J by 5 bases, leaving 12 bases between them. The CDR3 region is CASSPEVVQNIQYF. CDR3 nucleotides: TGCGCCAGCAGCCCCGAGGTGGTCCAAAACATTCAGTACTTC.

The rearrangement joins TRBV30 to TRBJ2-3, with 8 bases aligning to TRBD2. From germline, CDR1 is GTSNPN and CDR2 SVGIG (reference sequence). The CDR3 has 14 amino acids. The ends lost 8 bases at V and 4 bases at J; junction bases unmatched: 11. The CDR3 sequence is CARRSGAGSDTQYF. CDR3 coding DNA: TGTGCCCGCCGTAGCGGGGCCGGGTCAGATACGCAGTATTTT.

The V and J genes are TRBV5-1 and TRBJ2-7; no clear D. V was shortened by 6 bases and J by 2 bases, with 15 bases between the two germline ends. Germline V lookup: CDR1 SGHRS, CDR2 YFSETQ. CDR3 length: 14 residues. The CDR3 DNA sequence: TGCGCCAGCAACCAGTCTCCTGAGGCCTACGAGCAGTACTTC. Translation: CASNQSPEAYEQYF.

The genes are TRBV20-1 and TRBJ2-7, with a weak D call TRBD1 (6 bases). In germline, CDR1 is DFQATT, CDR2 SNEGSKA (reference sequence). This CDR3 spans 11 amino acids. Between the trimmed V and J ends, which lost 5 bases and 7 bases, there was a span of 12 bases. The CDR3 DNA is TGCAGTGCTGGGACACAGCTAGAGCAGTACTTC. It is translated as CSAGTQLEQYF.

The V and J genes are TRBV29-1 and TRBJ2-7; a weak D match, TRBD1 (5 bases). The CDR3 contains 17 residues. Germline CDR1 and CDR2: SQVTM and ANQGSEA. The V and J ends lost 7 bases and 1 base respectively, with 26 bases between them. The CDR3 DNA reads TGCAGCGCCCACTTGCCCTGGGGCAGACCTGGATCCTACGAGCAGTACTTC. It codes for CSAHLPWGRPGSYEQYF.

The chain joins TRBV5-1 to TRBJ2-1; D gene uncertain. This CDR3 spans 15 amino acids. The V gene lost 1 base and the J gene lost 0 bases, with 8 bases spanning the gap. Germline assignment: CDR1 SGHRS and CDR2 YFSETQ. CDR3 nucleotides: TGCGCCAGCAGCTTGCCTCGTAGCTCCTACAATGAGCAGTTCTTC. Its translation: CASSLPRSSYNEQFF.